The clone carrying this TCR beta chain is labeled large. Its antigen is undetermined. The CDR3 covers 15 residues. Trimming shortened V by 5 bases and J by 0 bases, and 8 bases separated the two germline ends. Germline V gene sequence: CDR1 MNHEY, CDR2 SVGEGT. This sample was included in a study of breast tumors, draining lymph nodes, adjacent tissues. TCRdb processed the multiplex PCR reads anew with MiXCR; each CDR3 protein has one entry. In the table there are about 19,000 distinct CDR3 sequences, about 45% of which are singletons. Study outcomes and limitations: Compared with basal-like, luminal-like tumors shared significantly more repertoire with nontumor tissue. Tumors had less TCR diversity than lymph nodes, more than nontumor tissue.

Sequences were obtained from breast tumor tissue. The J gene is TRBJ2-6, the V gene TRBV6-2 or TRBV6-3; D may be TRBD1 (6 bases). The sequence was collected from a female donor with breast cancer. Some clones in this sample may be carry-over from other donors' samples. CDR3 coding DNA: TGTGCCAGCAGTCCGACAGGCTCTGGGGCCAACGTCCTGACTTTC. Its translation is CASSPTGSGANVLTF.